Below, one T cell receptor (beta chain) is given with its context. Its specificity is unknown. Germline CDR1 reads MDHEN; CDR2 reads SYDVKM. This CDR3 has 15 amino acids. V gave up 5 bases and J gave up 8 bases, with 18 bases separating them. PCR primers comprised 60 Vbeta and 13 Jbeta primers. Sequenced by immunoSEQ multiplex PCR; TCRdb stores in-frame clones only, minus some. The top ten clones hold 0.35% to 0.4% of a sample with about 180,000 clones, approximately 81% of them seen once. This record belongs to a study of cytomegalovirus exposure and HLA in healthy donors. Study outcomes and limitations: The study assumed roughly uniform donor sequencing depth for presence/absence analyses.

This clonotype was obtained from a boy aged 2 to 10 in good health and CMV-seronegative. Sequencing was carried out using PBMCs. This sequence joins TRBV28 and TRBJ1-4, with D unresolved. Here the CDR3 DNA reads TGTGCCAGCAGTAGTCCAGGTACCGTTACAGAAAAACTGTTTTTT. Its protein is CASSSPGTVTEKLFF. The full variable domain, its missing parts supplied by reference TRBV28 and TRBJ1-4, is DVKVTQSSRYLVKRTGEKVFLECVQDMDHENMFWYRQDPGLGLRLIYFSYDVKMKEKGDIPEGYSVSREKKERFSLILESASTNQTSMYLCASSSPGTVTEKLFFGSGTQLSVL.